The source of this TCR beta chain is a study of cytomegalovirus exposure and HLA in healthy donors. The germline V gene encodes CDR1 MNHNS and CDR2 SASEGT. Unmatched junction bases numbered 2, after V lost 7 bases and J lost 3 bases. The CDR3 is 12 amino acids. Primers for the PCR totalled 60 Vbeta and 13 Jbeta. Repertoires were generated with immunoSEQ multiplex PCR, while TCRdb's copy carries only in-frame clones and drops some. The repertoire includes about 170,000 clones, about 59% of them detected once, and around 3.2% sits in the top ten. The sequence was collected from a man aged 35-49 years in good health and CMV-seronegative. Sequencing used PBMCs. This chain links TRBV6-1 with TRBJ1-1, with 7 nucleotides matching TRBD1. The CDR3 DNA reads TGTGCCAGCACCAGGGGGGACACTGAAGCTTTCTTT. It specifies CASTRGDTEAFF.